This TCR beta chain emerged from a study of shared clonotypes between healthy human individuals. This CDR3 is built from 15 residues. The V end lost 4 bases, the J end lost 5 bases, and 15 bases lay between the germline ends. In germline, CDR1 is SGHDT, CDR2 YYEEEE. Study results and limitations: Having only a few donors restricted how much genetic and exposure-history diversity was captured. Rarefaction showed that sequencing of sorted subsets was incomplete (despite large depth). All-four-donor shared clonotypes had higher generation probabilities than non-shared clonotypes did. Tissues were not sampled, only blood, and their repertoires likely differ.

This table comes from immunoSEQ multiplex PCR, and its TCRdb copy is limited to in-frame clones, with some not included. This table has some 300,000 clones, about 70% appearing once. Concerning this clone itself: No antigen is known for it.

The source is a man aged 25-45 years in good health. Sequencing was carried out using memory CD4+ T cells sorted from blood. The subset is: CD45RA-negative fraction. V usage is TRBV5-6 and J usage is TRBJ1-4; D not certain. The CDR3 here is CASSGRTVENEKLFF. CDR3 nucleotides: TGTGCCAGCAGCGGACGGACTGTGGAGAATGAAAAACTGTTTTTT.